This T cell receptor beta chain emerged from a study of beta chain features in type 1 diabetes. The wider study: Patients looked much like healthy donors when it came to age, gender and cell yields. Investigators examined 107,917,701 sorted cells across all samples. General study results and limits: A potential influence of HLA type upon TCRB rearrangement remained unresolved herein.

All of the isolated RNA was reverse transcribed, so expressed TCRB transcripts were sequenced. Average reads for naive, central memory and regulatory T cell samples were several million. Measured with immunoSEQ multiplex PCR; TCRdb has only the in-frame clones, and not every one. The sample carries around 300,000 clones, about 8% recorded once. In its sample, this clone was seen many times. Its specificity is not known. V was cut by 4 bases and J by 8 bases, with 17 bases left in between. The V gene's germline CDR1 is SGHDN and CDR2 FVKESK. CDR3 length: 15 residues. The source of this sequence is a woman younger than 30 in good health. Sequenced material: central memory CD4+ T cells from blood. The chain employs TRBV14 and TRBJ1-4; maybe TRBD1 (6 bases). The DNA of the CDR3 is TGTGCCAGCAGCCCCTATGGACAGAAAAGAGAAAAACTGTTTTTT. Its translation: CASSPYGQKREKLFF.